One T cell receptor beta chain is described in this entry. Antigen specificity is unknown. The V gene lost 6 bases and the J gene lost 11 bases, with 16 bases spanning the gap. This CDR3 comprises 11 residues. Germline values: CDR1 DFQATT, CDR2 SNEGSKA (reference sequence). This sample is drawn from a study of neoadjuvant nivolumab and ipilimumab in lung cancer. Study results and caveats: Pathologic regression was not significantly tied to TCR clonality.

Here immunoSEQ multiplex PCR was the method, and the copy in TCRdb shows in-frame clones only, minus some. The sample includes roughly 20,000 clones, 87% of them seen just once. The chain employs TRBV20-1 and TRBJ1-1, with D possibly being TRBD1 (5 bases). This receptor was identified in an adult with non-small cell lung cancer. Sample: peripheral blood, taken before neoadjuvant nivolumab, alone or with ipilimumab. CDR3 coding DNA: TGCAGTGCAACCCGGGGGGAGTTGGCTTTCTTT. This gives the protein CSATRGELAFF.